The 32 T cell receptor beta chains listed next were all sequenced from one sample in a study of T cells in Graves' hyperthyroidism and ophthalmopathy. Researchers took RNA transcripts and amplified the TCR beta CDR3 regions from them. First-round RT-PCR targeting the TCR CDR3 was performed with the HTBI primer set. TCRdb itself ran the multiplex PCR reads through MiXCR, one entry per CDR3 protein. Here the sample spans 250,000 to 300,000 distinct CDR3 sequences, about 15% being singletons. The sequencing input was blood. The receptor set was obtained from a woman aged 45-65 years with Graves' hyperthyroidism that later progressed to Graves' ophthalmopathy.

This clonotype was observed many times. The chain has TRBV6-1 and TRBJ2-7, with D perhaps matching TRBD1 (5 bases). Germline V gives CDR1 MNHNS, CDR2 SASEGT. The CDR3 extends over 13 amino acids. Trimming stripped 11 bases from V and 4 bases from J, with 18 bases between. The CDR3 sequence is CAGAGQLGYEQYF. The CDR3 nucleotides read TGTGCCGGGGCAGGTCAGTTAGGGTACGAGCAGTACTTC.

This clonotype was recorded a few times. The rearrangement joins TRBV2 to TRBJ1-5, with D uncertain. The CDR3 covers 11 residues. V was cut by 6 bases and J by 11 bases, with 11 bases left in between. Germline CDR1 and CDR2: SNHLY and FYNNEI. For the CDR3, the DNA is TGTGCCAGCAGGTTGGAGTCGGCCCAGCATTTT. Translating it yields CASRLESAQHF.

This clonotype occurred many times. V is TRBV24-1 and J is TRBJ2-2; D ambiguous. Trimming stripped 5 bases from V and 6 bases from J, with 15 bases between. CDR1 is KGHDR and CDR2 is SFDVKD in the germline V gene. The CDR3 consists of 15 residues. CDR3 sequence (DNA): TGTGCCACCAGTGCTACTTTCAGAAATCCCGGGGAGCTGTTTTTT. Protein: CATSATFRNPGELFF.

Ten or more counts support this clonotype. The chain joins TRBV2 to TRBJ1-5; D gene unclear. Germline V gene sequence: CDR1 SNHLY, CDR2 FYNNEI. The CDR3 is made up of 15 amino acids. The germline V and J ends were trimmed by 5 bases and 7 bases, with 18 bases remaining between them. The CDR3, as DNA: TGTGCCAGCAGTCAAGGTTTGAAAGCCTGGCAGCCCCAGCATTTT. Protein product: CASSQGLKAWQPQHF.

The chain recombines TRBV20-1 with TRBJ2-3; D possibly corresponds to TRBD2 (6 bases). The CDR3 runs 15 residues. Germline CDR1 and CDR2: DFQATT and SNEGSKA (reference sequence). The V and J ends lost 1 base and 0 bases respectively, with 11 bases between them. The CDR3 here is CSARADYLSTDTQYF. The CDR3 coding sequence is TGCAGTGCTAGAGCGGACTACCTTAGCACAGATACGCAGTATTTT.

V usage is TRBV27 and J usage is TRBJ2-7, with 11 bases that match TRBD1. V dropped 2 bases and J dropped 9; count of bases not matched to a gene: 3. CDR1 is MNHEY, CDR2 SMNVEV, per germline (reference sequence). This CDR3 region has 13 residues. The CDR3 DNA reads as TGTGCCAGCAGTTTAAGTGGGACAGGGGGGCAGTACTTC. As protein: CASSLSGTGGQYF.

The table lists this clonotype with many counts. The chain couples TRBV6-1 to TRBJ2-5; the D is unclear. Per the germline V gene, CDR1 is MNHNS and CDR2 is SASEGT. CDR3 length: 13 amino acids. V shed 2 bases and J shed 7 bases, with 11 bases lying between them. CDR3 nucleotides: TGTGCCAGCAGTGAATCCATCGAAGGGACCCAGTACTTC. This translates into CASSESIEGTQYF.

In its sample, this clonotype was seen a few times. The chain has TRBV11-1 and TRBJ2-7; a possible D gene is TRBD1 (6 bases). Looked up from germline, CDR1 is SGHAT and CDR2 is FQDESV (reference sequence). V lost 5 bases, J lost 5 bases, and 19 bases lay in between. The length of the CDR3 is 15 residues. The DNA of the CDR3 is TGTGCCAGCAGCCTCACCAGGACAGAGAACGACGAGCAGTACTTC. This encodes CASSLTRTENDEQYF.

This clonotype occurred many times. J is TRBJ2-3 and V is TRBV5-1, with 9 bases lining up with TRBD1. Germline values: CDR1 SGHRS, CDR2 YFSETQ. Trimming took 4 bases from V and 4 from J; bases not matched to a gene: 7. There are 15 residues in the CDR3. In DNA, the CDR3 is TGCGCCAGCAGCAGGGGACAGGGAGGGCCAGATACGCAGTATTTT. Its protein is CASSRGQGGPDTQYF.

This clonotype was seen just once. V is TRBV19 and J is TRBJ1-4; maybe TRBD1 (6 bases). V was trimmed by 6 bases and J by 0 bases, leaving 20 bases between them. The CDR3 contains 18 residues. Germline V gives CDR1 LNHDA, CDR2 SQIVND (reference sequence). CDR3 nucleotides: TGTGCCAGTAGAACCACAGGGTCACGTCTCGCAACTAATGAAAAACTGTTTTTT. It specifies CASRTTGSRLATNEKLFF.

This clonotype has ten or more counts. V and J are TRBV7-3 and TRBJ2-5, with unresolved D. V lost 5 bases and J lost 5, with 12 bases in between. The CDR3 totals 13 residues. The germline CDR1 and CDR2 sequences are SGHTA and FQGTGA. The DNA for the CDR3 is TGTGCCAGCAGCCAACTCCAAGGCGAGACCCAGTACTTC. This sequence encodes CASSQLQGETQYF.

This clonotype was counted ten times or more. The chain joins TRBV6-6 to TRBJ2-1; the match to TRBD2 covers 14 bases. Trimming took 2 bases from V and 2 from J; bases not matched to a gene: 17. CDR3 length equals 22 residues. The germline gives CDR1 MNHNY, CDR2 SVGAGI (reference sequence). The CDR3 DNA sequence: TGTGCCAGCAGTTACCCGGCAGCCCCGGGACTAGCGGGAGTGGGGACCTACAATGAGCAGTTCTTC. Its protein is CASSYPAAPGLAGVGTYNEQFF.

With regard to this clonotype: Possible read error: a much larger clone is one base away. V gene TRBV28 combines with J gene TRBJ1-2; weak D call: TRBD1 (6 bases). The V end lost 8 bases, the J end lost 7 bases, and 11 bases lay between the germline ends. CDR3 length: 11 residues. Looked up from germline, CDR1 is MDHEN and CDR2 is SYDVKM. CDR3 amino acids: CASVSGAGYTF. Here the CDR3 DNA reads TGTGCCAGCGTCTCAGGGGCTGGCTACACCTTC.

Remarks on this clonotype: A much bigger clone sits one base away, suggesting this may be a read error. The chain recombines TRBV5-8 with TRBJ2-7; no definite D call. The CDR3 spans 12 residues. CDR1 SGHTS and CDR2 YDEGEE come from the germline V gene. CDR3 coding DNA: TGTGCCAGCAGAAAGACCCTTTACGAGCAGCACTTC. Translation: CASRKTLYEQHF. Filled out from reference TRBV5-8 and TRBJ2-7, the complete variable domain reads EAGVTQSPTHLIKTRGQQATLRCSPISGHTSVYWYQQALGLGLQFLLWYDEGEERNRGNFPPRFSGRQFPNYSSELNVNALELEDSALYLCASRKTLYEQHFGPGTRLTVT.

Points on this clonotype: A much larger clone differs by one base, so this may be a read error. DNA for the CDR3: TGTGCCAGCAGTTCCAGGGACAGTTGGGATCAGCCCCAGCATTTT. Its protein product is CASSSRDSWDQPQHF. The V gene is TRBV28, the J gene TRBJ1-5; TRBD1 aligns across 7 bases. The length of the CDR3 is 15 residues. With V trimmed by 4 bases and J by 5 bases, 8 bases remained unmatched. Per the germline V gene, CDR1 is MDHEN and CDR2 is SYDVKM. The full variable domain, in which reference TRBV28 and TRBJ1-5 provide the parts outside the CDR3, is DVKVTQSSRYLVKRTGEKVFLECVQDMDHENMFWYRQDPGLGLRLIYFSYDVKMKEKGDIPEGYSVSREKKERFSLILESASTNQTSMYLCASSSRDSWDQPQHFGDGTRLSIL.

This clonotype was counted many times. CDR3 nucleotide sequence: TGTGCCAGCAGCCCGGGACCGCAACAAGAGACCCAGTACTTC. This codes for CASSPGPQQETQYF. The chain couples TRBV5-6 to TRBJ2-5; D may be TRBD1 or TRBD2 (5 bases each). This CDR3 comprises 14 residues. Germline CDR1 reads SGHDT; CDR2 reads YYEEEE. V was clipped by 4 bases and J by 2 bases, with 12 bases between them.

This chain joins TRBV20-1 and TRBJ1-4; D remains ambiguous. Germline values: CDR1 DFQATT, CDR2 SNEGSKA (reference sequence). V was clipped by 0 bases and J by 3 bases, with 11 bases between them. The CDR3 is made up of 15 amino acids. The CDR3 nucleotides read TGCAGTGCTAGAGATGTCGTACAGTCTAATGAAAAACTGTTTTTT. Encoded protein: CSARDVVQSNEKLFF.

This clonotype was recorded at least ten times. This rearrangement joins TRBV6-1 to TRBJ1-2; the D gene is possibly TRBD1 (6 bases). The CDR3 has 12 amino acids. The germline V and J ends were trimmed by 5 bases and 4 bases, with 8 bases remaining between them. Germline CDR1 reads MNHNS; CDR2 reads SASEGT. CDR3 coding DNA: TGTGCCAGCAGTACCAGGGGCTATGGCTACACCTTC. Translating gives CASSTRGYGYTF.

This clonotype was seen many times. This chain connects TRBV28 to TRBJ2-3; D uncertain. The CDR3 totals 13 residues. The V gene lost 7 bases and the J gene lost 3 bases, with 11 bases spanning the gap. Germline lookup yields CDR1 MDHEN and CDR2 SYDVKM. The DNA for the CDR3 is TGTGCCAGCATCTCTCCCCCAACAGATACGCAGTATTTT. Encoded protein: CASISPPTDTQYF. The entire variable domain, with the rest obtained from reference TRBV28 and TRBJ2-3, is as follows: DVKVTQSSRYLVKRTGEKVFLECVQDMDHENMFWYRQDPGLGLRLIYFSYDVKMKEKGDIPEGYSVSREKKERFSLILESASTNQTSMYLCASISPPTDTQYFGPGTRLTVL.

This clonotype was observed at least ten times. This chain joins TRBV5-1 and TRBJ2-7, with D unclear. V dropped 4 bases and J dropped 7 bases, with 15 bases sitting between them. The CDR3 is 13 amino acids. Germline CDR1 reads SGHRS; CDR2 reads YFSETQ. The CDR3 region has the DNA TGCGCCAGCAGCCTCAGGACCTCGCGAGAGCAGTACTTC. This codes for CASSLRTSREQYF.

This clonotype was counted at least ten times. This chain joins TRBV12-3 or TRBV12-4 and TRBJ1-6, with TRBD1 matching over 8 bases. V lost 5 bases, J lost 13 bases, and 10 bases stayed unmatched. The CDR3 consists of 14 residues. The CDR3 DNA sequence: TGTGCCAGCAGTCAAACAGGGGGAGGGGCCCCCCTCCACTTT. Residues: CASSQTGGGAPLHF.

There are a few counts of this clonotype. The V gene is TRBV5-1, the J gene TRBJ2-2, with 13 bases aligning to TRBD2. This CDR3 spans 18 amino acids. Germline V gene lookup returns CDR1 SGHRS and CDR2 YFSETQ. V shed 0 bases, J shed 3 bases, and the junction held 5 bases outside the gene matches. This CDR3 reads CASSLDIGLAGDTGELFF. CDR3 coding DNA: TGCGCCAGCAGCTTGGATATAGGACTAGCGGGAGACACCGGGGAGCTGTTTTTT. Together with reference TRBV5-1 and TRBJ2-2, the CDR3 gives the full variable domain: KAGVTQTPRYLIKTRGQQVTLSCSPISGHRSVSWYQQTPGQGLQFLFEYFSETQRNKGNFPGRFSGRQFSNSRSEMNVSTLELGDSALYLCASSLDIGLAGDTGELFFGEGSRLTVL.

This clonotype has ten or more counts. CDR3 coding DNA: TGTGCCAGCAGTTACTCCCTAGGGTTAGCGGGAGTTGGCACCGGGGAGCTGTTTTTT. Amino acid sequence: CASSYSLGLAGVGTGELFF. V is TRBV6-5 and J is TRBJ2-2; 9 bases map to TRBD2. V lost 0 bases and J lost 4; bases outside the gene matches: 12. This CDR3 is 19 amino acids long. Looked up from germline, CDR1 is MNHEY and CDR2 is SVGAGI.

This clonotype showed up many times. This sequence joins TRBV5-8 and TRBJ1-1; a possible D gene is TRBD1 (6 bases). The CDR3 has 15 residues. From germline, CDR1 is SGHTS and CDR2 YDEGEE. V lost 3 bases to trimming and J lost 4 bases, with 16 bases between them. The CDR3 protein is CASSWATGIGTEAFF. CDR3 bases: TGTGCCAGCAGCTGGGCAACAGGGATCGGCACTGAAGCTTTCTTT. Full variable domain (rest looked up from reference TRBV5-8 and TRBJ1-1): EAGVTQSPTHLIKTRGQQATLRCSPISGHTSVYWYQQALGLGLQFLLWYDEGEERNRGNFPPRFSGRQFPNYSSELNVNALELEDSALYLCASSWATGIGTEAFFGQGTRLTVV.

This clonotype showed up just a few times. The chain carries TRBV20-1 and TRBJ2-5, with TRBD1 matching 9 bases. Trimming removed 0 bases from V and 4 bases from J; junction bases left unmatched: 6. CDR3 length: 15 residues. CDR1 and CDR2 (germline): DFQATT, SNEGSKA (reference sequence). Written as DNA, the CDR3 is TGCAGTGCTAGAGATCCTACAGGGGGCCCAGAGACCCAGTACTTC. This codes for CSARDPTGGPETQYF.

This clonotype has ten or more counts. The chain employs TRBV5-6 and TRBJ2-7; maybe TRBD1 (7 bases). The ends were cut back, 2 bases at V and 5 bases at J, with 11 bases in the middle. Per the germline V gene, CDR1 is SGHDT and CDR2 is YYEEEE. This CDR3 is built from 13 residues. For the CDR3, the DNA is TGTGCCAGCAGCTTATCCAGGGGGGACGAGCAGTACTTC. This translates into CASSLSRGDEQYF.

This clonotype showed up many times. The V and J genes are TRBV7-9 and TRBJ2-7, with a possible D match to TRBD1 (5 bases). V lost 6 bases and J lost 2, with 14 bases in between. The length of the CDR3 is 14 residues. Per germline, CDR1 SEHNR and CDR2 FQNEAQ (reference sequence). This CDR3 is CASSSRTRTYEQYF. In DNA form, the CDR3 reads TGTGCCAGCAGTTCGAGGACACGTACCTACGAGCAGTACTTC. The entire variable domain, with the rest obtained from reference TRBV7-9 and TRBJ2-7, is as follows: DTGVSQNPRHKITKRGQNVTFRCDPISEHNRLYWYRQTLGQGPEFLTYFQNEAQLEKSRLLSDRFSAERPKGSFSTLEIQRTEQGDSAMYLCASSSRTRTYEQYFGPGTRLTVT.

This clonotype was counted many times. The chain has TRBV15 and TRBJ2-1; 11 bases are shared with TRBD1. J was trimmed by 8 bases and V by 5 bases; bases with no gene match: 14. The CDR3 sequence is 17 residues long. Germline lookup yields CDR1 LNHNV and CDR2 YYDKDF (reference sequence). CDR3: CATSSRTGGASLDEQFF. The CDR3 DNA follows: TGTGCCACCAGCTCACGGACAGGGGGCGCTTCCTTAGATGAGCAGTTCTTC.

The gene calls are TRBV12-3 or TRBV12-4 and TRBJ1-1; 8 positions agree with TRBD1. V dropped 2 bases and J dropped 6; count of bases not matched to a gene: 5. This CDR3 has 14 amino acids. CDR3 sequence: CASSLLTGGAEAFF. The CDR3 DNA reads TGTGCCAGCAGTTTATTAACAGGGGGAGCTGAAGCTTTCTTT.

This clonotype occurred many times. This chain's CDR3 is CATSRESLQPQHF. The CDR3 DNA follows: TGTGCCACCAGCAGAGAGTCTCTTCAGCCCCAGCATTTT. The chain joins TRBV15 to TRBJ1-5; D is uncertain. V lost 0 bases and J lost 6, with 6 bases in between. The CDR3 is 13 residues long. CDR1 is LNHNV and CDR2 is YYDKDF in the germline V gene (reference sequence).

This clonotype has a handful of counts. The V gene is TRBV6-1, the J gene TRBJ1-5; 8 nucleotides align to TRBD1. In germline, CDR1 is MNHNS, CDR2 SASEGT. With 7 bases clipped from V and 7 bases from J, the junction kept 9 bases outside the gene matches. The length of the CDR3 is 14 residues. The CDR3 region is CASTASGGSQPQHF. Written as DNA, the CDR3 is TGTGCCAGCACCGCTTCAGGGGGCAGCCAGCCCCAGCATTTT.

This clonotype has ten or more counts. The chain combines TRBV30 with TRBJ2-1; 9 bases match TRBD1. J was trimmed by 1 base and V by 0 bases; bases with no gene match: 1. Looked up from germline, CDR1 is GTSNPN and CDR2 is SVGIG (reference sequence). There are 15 residues in the CDR3. The CDR3 loop reads CAWSVGTGSYNEQFF. DNA of the CDR3: TGTGCCTGGAGTGTGGGGACAGGGTCCTACAATGAGCAGTTCTTC.